The clone carrying this T cell receptor beta chain showed up just a few times. The antigen is unknown. A much larger clone differs from this one at a single base, so this may be a read error. The data were obtained in a study of metastatic and nonmetastatic thyroid tumors. Broader study findings: According to reports, the diversity of TCR beta was significantly higher in malignant thyroid tumors than in benign nodules, and this held in both blood and tumor samples.

CDR3 size: 13 residues. Germline loops: CDR1 SGHKS, CDR2 YYEKEE (reference sequence). No patient had received any treatment before thyroid surgery. Authors' processing steps: A distant-metastasis classifier for papillary thyroid cancer was built using CDR3 differences across clinicopathological groups. TCRdb re-called the PCR reads with MiXCR. The V and J calls and clone size are TCRdb's, not the authors'. The data hold some 64,000 clones, with about 4% observed a single time. The TCR sequence derives from a female donor with papillary thyroid cancer or a benign thyroid nodule (not recorded which). Some clones in this sample may be carry-over from other donors' samples. Sample: blood. J is TRBJ1-2 and V is TRBV5-5; D not certain. This CDR3 is CANSFGLNYGYTF. The CDR3, as DNA: TGTGCCAACAGCTTCGGGCTTAACTATGGCTACACCTTC.